Below, 2 T cell receptor beta chains from the same sample are listed, as sequenced in a study of identical twins. MiXCR, applied by TCRdb to the 5' RACE reads, yields one record per CDR3 protein. The table lists about 700,000 distinct CDR3 sequences, roughly 6.2% of them singletons. The specimen sequenced was naive T cells sorted from blood. Receptors originate from a young man in good health.

This clonotype appeared a few times. This chain links TRBV6-5 with TRBJ1-6, with D tentatively TRBD1 (5 bases). Trimming pared 3 bases from V and 10 bases from J, leaving 16 bases between. Per the germline V gene, CDR1 is MNHEY and CDR2 is SVGAGI. The CDR3 runs 15 residues. For the CDR3, the DNA is TGTGCCAGCAGTTATGCCCAGGGTTGGGAGTCACCCCTCCACTTT. Protein: CASSYAQGWESPLHF.

This clonotype was picked up a small number of times. The rearrangement uses TRBV7-2 and TRBJ2-2; 8 nucleotides align to TRBD1. Germline assignment: CDR1 SGHTA and CDR2 FQGNSA. The CDR3 spans 17 residues. The V segment lost 5 bases and the J segment 6 bases; nucleotides outside the gene matches: 14. For the CDR3, the DNA is TGTGCCAGCAGCCGAGACCTCCAGGGGGCGCGTGCCGGGGAGCTGTTTTTT. Its protein product is CASSRDLQGARAGELFF.